A selection of T cell receptor beta chains follows, all from one sample in a study of blood T cell repertoires in COVID-19. This table comes from immunoSEQ multiplex PCR, and its TCRdb copy is limited to in-frame clones, with some not included. The top ten hold 1% to 1.5% of the sample, which has over 300,000 clones, around 83% seen once. Material: peripheral blood. The receptors derive from a woman aged 45 to 65 with acute or convalescent COVID-19. Both conserved end residues are part of each CDR3. Size tells how often a clone was seen (once, few, many) or the class of an expanded clone, and some rows leave it out.

V: TRBV7-2; size: once; CDR3: CASSLVYSLLPSYNEQFF
V: TRBV5-1; size: few; CDR3: CASSLGGSTGTDTQYF
V: TRBV3-1/TRBV3-2; size: -; CDR3: CASSLDGSRNVYTF
V: TRBV25-1; size: -; CDR3: CASSEIAGGSYNEQFF
V: TRBV30; size: once; CDR3: CAWSEAGGTGELFF
V: TRBV10-3; size: -; CDR3: CAISVTGRDTEAFF
V: TRBV24-1; size: -; CDR3: CATSSGQGGDTQYF
V: TRBV10-3; size: -; CDR3: CAISETSGKNEQFF
V: TRBV29-1; size: -; CDR3: CSVEGAGGSTEAFF
V: TRBV5-1; size: -; CDR3: CASSLFQGPETQYF
V: TRBV5-4; size: -; CDR3: CASSLGLAENEQFF
V: TRBV12-3/TRBV12-4; size: -; CDR3: CASSLKGITEAFF
V: TRBV6-1; size: -; CDR3: CASSENGRGGGTEAFF
V: TRBV9; size: -; CDR3: CASSVDLAHTDTQYF
V: TRBV19; size: few; CDR3: CASSPRQGGSPLHF
V: TRBV5-1; size: -; CDR3: CASSKTSSPRRTDTQYF
V: TRBV5-5; size: few; CDR3: CASRIDSYNEQFF
V: TRBV19; size: -; CDR3: CASTSTGADTEAFF
V: TRBV30; size: -; CDR3: CAWSVGQGGADTQYF
V: TRBV18; size: -; CDR3: CASSGQFEAFF
V: TRBV2; size: -; CDR3: CASRRQGGTGRNTEAFF
V: TRBV7-9; size: -; CDR3: CASSQAGGGETQYF
V: TRBV7-9; size: -; CDR3: CASSSDRERDTQYF
V: TRBV7-9; size: -; CDR3: CASSPDNNEQYF
V: TRBV9; size: -; CDR3: CASSPGQNYEQYF
V: TRBV24-1; size: -; CDR3: CATSDHGTGATGELFF
V: TRBV30; size: -; CDR3: CAWGQAFGELFF
V: TRBV19; size: -; CDR3: CASSREERYNEQFF
V: TRBV27; size: -; CDR3: CASSLSGMNTEAFF
V: TRBV2; size: -; CDR3: CASLQTSNYGYTF
V: TRBV7-2; size: -; CDR3: CASSLGGLGSETQYF